The 25 T cell receptor beta chains presented below share a single source sample, sequenced in a study of T cell changes during pregnancy in multiple sclerosis. The method was immunoSEQ multiplex PCR; TCRdb's version includes in-frame clones alone and lacks a portion of them. This table holds 100,000 or so clones, more than 80% found once. The sample in question was peripheral blood, obtained in the second trimester of pregnancy. The receptors were gathered from a female donor with multiple sclerosis, enrolled in a pregnancy study.

The chain combines TRBV18 with TRBJ2-2; TRBD1 is a possible D gene (6 bases). Trimming removed 1 base from V and 7 bases from J, with 13 bases in between. This CDR3 has 15 amino acids. Germline CDR1 KGHSH, CDR2 LQKENI. CDR3 coding DNA: TGTGCCAGCTCACCACGGGCACAGGGCTACGGGGAGCTGTTTTTT. Amino acid sequence: CASSPRAQGYGELFF.

This chain uses TRBV29-1 with TRBJ2-7; tentative D call: TRBD1 (5 bases). CDR3 length: 12 residues. Trimming removed 4 bases at V and 5 bases at J, with 12 bases between. Germline lookup yields CDR1 SQVTM and CDR2 ANQGSEA. The CDR3 here is CSVGAGNHEQYF. The CDR3 DNA reads TGCAGCGTTGGGGCAGGGAACCACGAGCAGTACTTC.

The gene calls are TRBV5-4 and TRBJ2-3; no reliable D call. Germline CDR1 reads SGHNT; CDR2 reads YYREEE (reference sequence). This CDR3 comprises 15 residues. V was trimmed by 1 base and J by 0 bases, leaving 9 bases between them. The CDR3 loop reads CASSLSHSSTDTQYF. In DNA form, the CDR3 reads TGTGCCAGCAGCTTGTCGCACTCTAGCACAGATACGCAGTATTTT.

The J gene is TRBJ2-5, the V gene TRBV2, with 9 bases identical to TRBD2. The CDR3 totals 14 residues. The J segment lost 2 bases and the V segment lost 6 bases, leaving 4 bases of the junction unmatched. Per germline, CDR1 SNHLY and CDR2 FYNNEI. The CDR3 DNA reads TGTGCCAGCAGCCGACTAGCGGCACAAGAGACCCAGTACTTC. Translated, it gives CASSRLAAQETQYF. Supplemented by reference TRBV2 and TRBJ2-5, the full variable domain reads EPEVTQTPSHQVTQMGQEVILRCVPISNHLYFYWYRQILGQKVEFLVSFYNNEISEKSEIFDDQFSVERPDGSNFTLKIRSTKLEDSAMYFCASSRLAAQETQYFGPGTRLLVL.

V is TRBV5-1 and J is TRBJ2-3; D not resolved. Trimming took 7 bases from V and 3 from J, leaving 15 bases between them. Germline CDR1 is SGHRS and CDR2 is YFSETQ. CDR3 size: 14 residues. CDR3 region: CASRREAETDTQYF. The CDR3 coding sequence is TGCGCCAGCCGTCGTGAGGCCGAGACAGATACGCAGTATTTT.

This clone appeared a few times. The CDR3 bases are TGTGCCAGCAGCCCCTCAGGGCATGAGCAGTTCTTC. Encoded protein: CASSPSGHEQFF. This chain joins TRBV13 and TRBJ2-1; possible D gene TRBD1, 5 bases. The V gene lost 5 bases and the J gene lost 8 bases, with 10 bases spanning the gap. CDR1 is PRHDT, CDR2 FYEKMQ, per germline (reference sequence). CDR3 length: 12 residues.

V and J are TRBV7-3 and TRBJ2-5; the match to TRBD2 covers 9 bases. Germline values: CDR1 SGHTA, CDR2 FQGTGA. The length of the CDR3 is 15 residues. V lost 1 base, J lost 5 bases, and 5 bases stayed unmatched. The CDR3 bases are TGTGCCAGCAGCTTAAATAGCGGGAGTGTTGAGACCCAGTACTTC. Translated, it gives CASSLNSGSVETQYF.

The chain is built from TRBV2 and TRBJ1-1; the match to TRBD1 covers 10 bases. The CDR3 extends over 13 amino acids. Trimming at V came to 6 bases and at J to 7 bases, leaving 5 bases not matched to a gene. CDR1 and CDR2 (germline): SNHLY, FYNNEI. The CDR3 loop is CASSGQGEGEAFF. In DNA form, the CDR3 reads TGTGCCAGCAGCGGACAGGGGGAGGGTGAAGCTTTCTTT.

The V and J genes are TRBV6-1 and TRBJ1-1; 9 positions agree with TRBD1. Germline V gene sequence: CDR1 MNHNS, CDR2 SASEGT. The CDR3 is 13 residues long. Losses at the gene ends were 10 bases for V and 2 bases for J; bases not matched to a gene: 5. CDR3: CANWDRANTEAFF. The CDR3 DNA reads as TGTGCCAATTGGGACAGGGCTAACACTGAAGCTTTCTTT.

This clone was seen only a few times. The same CDR3 also results from other DNA sequences found in this sample. The gene calls are TRBV30 and TRBJ1-1; D is perhaps TRBD1 (5 bases). Germline V gene data show CDR1 as GTSNPN and CDR2 as SVGIG (reference sequence). Trimming took off 2 bases at V and 0 bases at J, with 7 bases between the two ends. CDR3 length: 13 residues. The CDR3 region is CAWSRQLNTEAFF. The CDR3 DNA reads TGTGCCTGGAGTCGACAGTTGAACACTGAAGCTTTCTTT.

The chain uses TRBV7-2 and TRBJ2-1, with 11 bases matching TRBD2. The CDR3 covers 15 residues. V dropped 5 bases and J dropped 4; count of bases not matched to a gene: 4. Per germline, CDR1 SGHTA and CDR2 FQGNSA. The CDR3 reads CASSTGTSGYNEQFF. In DNA form, the CDR3 reads TGTGCCAGCAGCACCGGGACTAGCGGTTACAATGAGCAGTTCTTC.

This clone has just one count. The chain links TRBV5-6 to TRBJ2-5; TRBD1 matches 12 bases. The CDR3 extends over 15 amino acids. V lost 3 bases to trimming and J lost 5 bases; unmatched junction nucleotides: 5. Germline values: CDR1 SGHDT, CDR2 YYEEEE. The DNA of the CDR3 is TGTGCCAGCAGCTGGGGGACAGGGGGCGGGGAGACCCAGTACTTC. This encodes CASSWGTGGGETQYF.

CDR3 in amino acids: CASSYSGGGYNEQFF. As DNA, the CDR3 is TGTGCCAGCAGTTACTCAGGCGGGGGCTACAATGAGCAGTTCTTC. The J gene is TRBJ2-1, the V gene TRBV6-6, with 7 bases lining up with TRBD2. The J segment lost 3 bases and the V segment lost 0 bases, leaving 2 bases of the junction unmatched. Germline CDR1 and CDR2: MNHNY and SVGAGI (reference sequence). This CDR3 is built from 15 residues.

This chain links TRBV2 with TRBJ1-5, with D possibly matching TRBD1 (5 bases). The V end was cut by 4 bases, the J end by 3 bases, with 7 bases between. The CDR3 contains 13 residues. CDR1 is SNHLY and CDR2 is FYNNEI in the germline V gene. CDR3 sequence (DNA): TGTGCCAGCAGTGCAGGGTACAATCAGCCCCAGCATTTT. This codes for CASSAGYNQPQHF.

DNA for the CDR3: TGTGCCAGCAGTTTTCACCCCCTAGGCTACACCTTC. This encodes CASSFHPLGYTF. J is TRBJ1-2 and V is TRBV28; D call uncertain. This CDR3 spans 12 amino acids. V lost 3 bases and J 8 bases, leaving 10 bases between the germline ends. From germline, CDR1 is MDHEN and CDR2 SYDVKM.

The chain recombines TRBV6-5 with TRBJ2-5; 10 bases line up with TRBD2. CDR1 is MNHEY, CDR2 SVGAGI, per germline. The CDR3 spans 15 residues. Trimming took 5 bases from V and 5 from J; bases not matched to a gene: 8. Here the CDR3 reads CASSRSGGAGETQYF. In DNA form, the CDR3 reads TGTGCCAGCAGTAGGAGCGGGGGGGCCGGGGAGACCCAGTACTTC.

To note about this clone: Additional DNA sequences in this sample encode the identical CDR3. The chain recombines TRBV28 with TRBJ2-5, with TRBD1 as a possible D gene (6 bases). Germline V gives CDR1 MDHEN, CDR2 SYDVKM. Trimming removed 6 bases at V and 2 bases at J, with 10 bases between. The CDR3 is 13 residues long. The CDR3 DNA reads TGTGCCAGCAGAAGGACAGCGCAAGAGACCCAGTACTTC. Its protein product is CASRRTAQETQYF.

The V gene is TRBV30, the J gene TRBJ1-2; TRBD1 aligns across 7 bases. The length of the CDR3 is 17 residues. Germline loops: CDR1 GTSNPN, CDR2 SVGIG (reference sequence). V was pared by 1 base and J by 3 bases, with 14 bases of the junction left unmatched. The CDR3 reads CAWSASPKGARDYGYTF. The DNA of the CDR3 is TGTGCCTGGAGTGCGTCTCCTAAGGGGGCGCGGGACTATGGCTACACCTTC. The full variable domain, its missing parts supplied by reference TRBV30 and TRBJ1-2, is SQTIHQWPATLVQPVGSPLSLECTVEGTSNPNLYWYRQAAGRGLQLLFYSVGIGQISSEVPQNLSASRPQDRQFILSSKKLLLSDSGFYLCAWSASPKGARDYGYTFGSGTRLTVV.

The V call is TRBV19, the J call TRBJ2-4, with 7 bases lining up with TRBD2. V was pared by 5 bases and J by 0 bases, with 7 bases of the junction left unmatched. Germline values: CDR1 LNHDA, CDR2 SQIVND (reference sequence). There are 16 residues in the CDR3. CDR3 residues: CASSPLGGVAKNIQYF. For the CDR3, the DNA is TGTGCCAGTAGTCCCCTGGGGGGGGTAGCCAAAAACATTCAGTACTTC.

The CDR3 region has the DNA TGTGCCAGCAGTTGGGCATCGGGACAGGAGGGGTACGAGCAGTACTTC. This gives the protein CASSWASGQEGYEQYF. The V call is TRBV6-5, the J call TRBJ2-7, with 8 nucleotides matching TRBD1. Trimming cost V 4 bases and J 4 bases; bases outside gene matches: 12. The CDR3 is 16 residues long. Germline V gene sequence: CDR1 MNHEY, CDR2 SVGAGI.

The CDR3 sequence: CASWYTKNTEAFF. DNA for the CDR3: TGTGCCAGTTGGTACACTAAGAACACTGAAGCTTTCTTT. This chain uses TRBV2 with TRBJ1-1, with no clear D. V was cut by 9 bases and J by 1 base, with 12 bases left in between. Per germline, CDR1 SNHLY and CDR2 FYNNEI. The CDR3 is 13 amino acids.

This clone was recorded only once. The chain employs TRBV9 and TRBJ2-1; 11 bases agree with TRBD2. Trimming took 5 bases from V and 5 from J; bases not matched to a gene: 6. Germline V gives CDR1 SGDLS, CDR2 YYNGEE. This CDR3 contains 15 residues. CDR3 bases: TGTGCCAGCAGTAGACTAGCGGGGCTAAACAATGAGCAGTTCTTC. It codes for CASSRLAGLNNEQFF.

J is TRBJ1-6 and V is TRBV6-5; 7 bases align to TRBD1. Germline CDR1 is MNHEY and CDR2 is SVGAGI. V trimming: 6 bases; J trimming: 3 bases; junction bases outside the gene matches: 5. The CDR3 is made up of 15 amino acids. In DNA form, the CDR3 reads TGTGCCAGCAGATCGGGACAGTTCTATAATTCACCCCTCCACTTT. The encoded protein is CASRSGQFYNSPLHF.

V and J are TRBV19 and TRBJ1-2, with D unresolved. This CDR3 contains 14 residues. The V end was cut by 6 bases, the J end by 7 bases, with 18 bases between. Germline-derived CDR1 and CDR2 are LNHDA and SQIVND (reference sequence). The DNA of the CDR3 is TGTGCCAGTAGGGAAGGACTTCGGCGCGGTGGCTACACCTTC. It encodes CASREGLRRGGYTF.

The chain uses TRBV29-1 and TRBJ1-1, with TRBD1 as a possible D gene (5 bases). There are 14 residues in the CDR3. Germline V gene data show CDR1 as SQVTM and CDR2 as ANQGSEA. V lost 7 bases and J 1 base, leaving 16 bases between the germline ends. The CDR3 sequence: CSALRGGRNTEAFF. The DNA for the CDR3 is TGCAGCGCCCTGAGGGGAGGGAGGAACACTGAAGCTTTCTTT.